The 16 T cell receptor beta chains presented below share a single source sample, sequenced in a study of cytomegalovirus exposure and HLA in healthy donors. 13 Jbeta primers and 60 Vbeta primers were used for the PCR. The protocol was immunoSEQ multiplex PCR, while the TCRdb copy is restricted to in-frame clones and leaves out a portion. The sample holds roughly 160,000 clones, around 80% seen once. Specimen: PBMCs. These receptors originate from a man aged 18 to 29 in good health and CMV-seropositive.

The rearrangement uses TRBV19 and TRBJ2-6; TRBD1 is a possible D gene (5 bases). Germline loops: CDR1 LNHDA, CDR2 SQIVND (reference sequence). This CDR3 contains 18 residues. Trimming left V 5 bases short and J 0 bases short, with 17 bases between. The DNA of the CDR3 is TGTGCCAGTAGTCCCAGGGCCTACTTTTCCTCTGGGGCCAACGTCCTGACTTTC. This codes for CASSPRAYFSSGANVLTF.

The rearrangement uses TRBV4-1 and TRBJ1-1; TRBD1 matches at 8 bases. Trimming removed 3 bases from V and 3 bases from J; junction bases left unmatched: 9. The CDR3 totals 16 residues. CDR1 is MGHRA, CDR2 YSYEKL, per germline. Written as DNA, the CDR3 is TGCGCCAGCAGCCACCGCCCCCCAGGGGGCGACACTGAAGCTTTCTTT. Residues: CASSHRPPGGDTEAFF.

The CDR3 spells CASSGTGGTGNTIYF. In DNA form, the CDR3 reads TGTGCCAGCAGTGGGACAGGGGGAACTGGAAACACCATATATTTT. The genes are TRBV2 and TRBJ1-3, with 10 positions matching TRBD1. The CDR3 consists of 15 residues. J was trimmed by 2 bases and V by 4 bases; bases with no gene match: 2. The V gene's germline CDR1 is SNHLY and CDR2 FYNNEI.

In this sample, this clone turned up a few times. V usage is TRBV29-1 and J usage is TRBJ1-1, with 10 bases identical to TRBD1. Unmatched junction bases numbered 13, after V lost 6 bases and J lost 3 bases. The CDR3 totals 16 residues. Germline CDR1 is SQVTM and CDR2 is ANQGSEA. CDR3 DNA: TGCAGCGTCGTGTCCTGGGACAGGGGTTTGGACACTGAAGCTTTCTTT. Protein: CSVVSWDRGLDTEAFF.

The J gene is TRBJ2-7, the V gene TRBV2; 13 positions match TRBD2. The CDR3 has 18 residues. Germline loops: CDR1 SNHLY, CDR2 FYNNEI. V shed 7 bases, J shed 3 bases, and the junction held 15 bases outside the gene matches. The CDR3 DNA is TGTGCCAGCACCCCTGGACTAGCGGGAGTAGTTGTCGTCTACGAGCAGTACTTC. Translated, it gives CASTPGLAGVVVVYEQYF.

A few counts support this clone. Its ends do not fully match the called genes, so a read error is possible. The V gene is TRBV7-9, the J gene TRBJ2-6; D is perhaps TRBD1 (5 bases). This CDR3 contains 13 residues. CDR1 and CDR2 from the germline V gene are SEHNR and FQNEAQ (reference sequence). The DNA for the CDR3 is TGTGCCAGCAGCCCAGAAGGGGCCAACGGCCTGACTTTC. Translating gives CASSPEGANGLTF.

The gene calls are TRBV7-2 and TRBJ1-5; D unresolved. Trimming left V 1 base short and J 0 bases short, with 13 bases between. Germline loops: CDR1 SGHTA, CDR2 FQGNSA. This CDR3 has 17 amino acids. The CDR3 region is CASSLVLSRYSNQPQHF. The CDR3 nucleotides are TGTGCCAGCAGCTTAGTACTTAGCCGCTATAGCAATCAGCCCCAGCATTTT.

This chain connects TRBV19 to TRBJ1-1, with D possibly being TRBD1 (6 bases). Germline V gives CDR1 LNHDA, CDR2 SQIVND (reference sequence). The V and J ends lost 9 bases and 7 bases respectively, with 24 bases between them. The CDR3 is made up of 15 amino acids. The CDR3 reads CASRESGAGVDEAFF. The CDR3 bases are TGTGCCAGCCGGGAATCAGGGGCAGGGGTAGATGAAGCTTTCTTT.

This clone has just a few counts. This chain links TRBV13 with TRBJ1-2; the D gene is possibly TRBD1 (5 bases). Trimming left V 5 bases short and J 6 bases short, with 19 bases between. The CDR3 totals 15 residues. Germline CDR1 PRHDT, CDR2 FYEKMQ (reference sequence). The CDR3 reads CASSPVQGSSHGYTF. The CDR3 nucleotides read TGTGCCAGCAGCCCCGTTCAGGGCAGCTCTCATGGCTACACCTTC.

CDR3 nucleotide sequence: TGCGCCAGCAGCCAAGAGGTAATGCTAAAGTACTCTGGGGCCAACGTCCTGACTTTC. Amino acid sequence: CASSQEVMLKYSGANVLTF. V and J are TRBV4-1 and TRBJ2-6, with D unclear. Trimming shortened V by 0 bases and J by 0 bases, and 15 bases separated the two germline ends. CDR1 MGHRA and CDR2 YSYEKL come from the germline V gene. The CDR3 totals 19 residues.

The chain has TRBV9 and TRBJ2-5; TRBD1 might be the D (6 bases). The CDR3 loop spans 14 amino acids. V was shortened by 4 bases and J by 1 base, with 11 bases between the two germline ends. Germline V gene lookup returns CDR1 SGDLS and CDR2 YYNGEE. Here the CDR3 DNA reads TGTGCCAGCAGCCTCCCAGGGGCCCAAGAGACCCAGTACTTC. It codes for CASSLPGAQETQYF.

The chain has TRBV10-3 and TRBJ2-5, with 12 nucleotides matching TRBD2. V was pared by 0 bases and J by 4 bases, with 6 bases of the junction left unmatched. CDR3 length equals 17 residues. Germline V lookup: CDR1 ENHRY, CDR2 SYGVKD. The CDR3 is CAISESMLAGGLETQYF. The CDR3 coding sequence is TGTGCCATCAGTGAGTCGATGCTAGCGGGAGGGCTAGAGACCCAGTACTTC.

The rearrangement links TRBV9 to TRBJ1-6, with TRBD1 matching over 8 bases. Germline CDR1 and CDR2: SGDLS and YYNGEE. The ends lost 3 bases at V and 8 bases at J; junction bases unmatched: 4. This CDR3 is built from 14 residues. Here the CDR3 reads CASSETGGHSPLHF. CDR3 nucleotide sequence: TGTGCCAGCAGCGAAACAGGGGGTCATTCACCCCTCCACTTT.

V gene TRBV4-3 combines with J gene TRBJ2-2; TRBD1 aligns across 8 bases. The trim removed 3 bases at V and 6 bases at J, leaving 6 bases unmatched. The CDR3 covers 15 residues. Germline CDR1 is LGHNA and CDR2 is YSLEER. CDR3 DNA: TGCGCCAGCAGCCAGGGACAGGTGTGGGCCGGGGAGCTGTTTTTT. The encoded protein is CASSQGQVWAGELFF.

This clone showed up just once. The gene calls are TRBV30 and TRBJ2-1; 8 nucleotides line up with TRBD2. Per germline, CDR1 GTSNPN and CDR2 SVGIG (reference sequence). The CDR3 has 15 residues. Trimming at V came to 0 bases and at J to 3 bases, leaving 4 bases not matched to a gene. The CDR3 nucleotides read TGTGCCTGGAGTGTACTTAGCGGGGTCTACAATGAGCAGTTCTTC. Protein product: CAWSVLSGVYNEQFF.

The rearrangement joins TRBV5-1 to TRBJ2-3, with 7 bases aligning to TRBD1. V gave up 4 bases and J gave up 0 bases; unmatched junction bases: 8. This CDR3 contains 16 residues. Germline V lookup: CDR1 SGHRS, CDR2 YFSETQ. The DNA for the CDR3 is TGCGCCAGCAGCGACGGGACAGACACTAGCACAGATACGCAGTATTTT. Translating gives CASSDGTDTSTDTQYF.